This T cell receptor beta chain is drawn from a study of long-term antiretroviral therapy in people with HIV. After removal of 7 bases from V and 9 bases from J, the junction contained 6 bases not matched to a gene. CDR1 and CDR2 from the germline V gene are MNHNS and SASEGT. The CDR3 loop spans 13 amino acids. With survey level as its setting, the immunoSEQ assay was v3.0. Assay: immunoSEQ multiplex PCR; the TCRdb copy retains only in-frame clones and omits some. The sample yields around 30,000 clones, roughly 84% seen once. The study's findings and limits: CDR3 lengths in HIV samples spanned a narrower range than controls. With ART, diversity went up but was still lower than in transplant donor controls.

This clone has more than one count but fewer than ten. Antigen specificity is unknown. The rearrangement uses TRBV6-1 and TRBJ1-6; 7 bases match TRBD1. The clonotype comes from a man aged 40-55 years with HIV. Here the sequenced sample was unsorted PBMCs, taken 3 years after starting antiretroviral therapy. CDR3 residues: CASTVTGRSPLHF. For the CDR3, the DNA is TGTGCCAGCACCGTGACAGGGCGTTCACCCCTCCACTTT.